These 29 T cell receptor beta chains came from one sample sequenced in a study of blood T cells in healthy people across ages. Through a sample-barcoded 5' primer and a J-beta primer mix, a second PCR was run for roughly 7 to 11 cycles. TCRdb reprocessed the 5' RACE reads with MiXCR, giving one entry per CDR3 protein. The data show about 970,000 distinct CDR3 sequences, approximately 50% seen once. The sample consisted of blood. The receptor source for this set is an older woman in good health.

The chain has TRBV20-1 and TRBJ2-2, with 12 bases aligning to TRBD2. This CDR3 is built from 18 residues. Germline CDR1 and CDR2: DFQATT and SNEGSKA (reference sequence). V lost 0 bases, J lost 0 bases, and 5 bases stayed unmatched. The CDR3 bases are TGCAGTGCTAGAGATGCTAGCGGGAGGGGCCCGAACACCGGGGAGCTGTTTTTT. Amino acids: CSARDASGRGPNTGELFF.

CDR3 coding DNA: TGCAGCGTTGAGAGTGGCAACAATGAGCAGTACTTC. Its protein is CSVESGNNEQYF. The chain recombines TRBV29-1 with TRBJ2-5, with no clear D. The CDR3 covers 12 residues. Germline CDR1 reads SQVTM; CDR2 reads ANQGSEA. V lost 3 bases to trimming and J lost 11 bases, with 16 bases between them.

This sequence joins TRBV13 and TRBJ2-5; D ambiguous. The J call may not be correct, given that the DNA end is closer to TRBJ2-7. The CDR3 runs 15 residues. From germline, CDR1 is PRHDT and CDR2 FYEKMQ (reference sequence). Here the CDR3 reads CASSLAGPQFYEQYF. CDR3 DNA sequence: TGTGCCAGCAGCTTGGCCGGGCCTCAATTTTACGAGCAGTACTTC.

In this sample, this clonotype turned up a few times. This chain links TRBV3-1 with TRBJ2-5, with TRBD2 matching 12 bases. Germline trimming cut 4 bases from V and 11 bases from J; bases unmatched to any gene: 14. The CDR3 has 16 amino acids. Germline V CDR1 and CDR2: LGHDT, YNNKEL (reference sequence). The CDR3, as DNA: TGTGCCAGCAGCCTACTTGGGACTAGCGGGCGGAATGAGCAGTACTTC. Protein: CASSLLGTSGRNEQYF.

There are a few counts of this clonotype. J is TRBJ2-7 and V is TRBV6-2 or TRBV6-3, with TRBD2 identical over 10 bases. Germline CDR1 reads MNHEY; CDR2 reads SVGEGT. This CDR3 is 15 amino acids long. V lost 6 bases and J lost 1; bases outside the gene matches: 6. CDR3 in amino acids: CASRTLAGISYEQYF. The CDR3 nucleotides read TGTGCCAGCAGAACACTAGCGGGAATATCCTACGAGCAGTACTTC.

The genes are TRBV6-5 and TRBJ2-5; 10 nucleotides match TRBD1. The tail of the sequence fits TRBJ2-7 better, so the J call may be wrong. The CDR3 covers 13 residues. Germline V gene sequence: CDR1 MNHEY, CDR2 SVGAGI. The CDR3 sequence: CASTRTGGYEQYF. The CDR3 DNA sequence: TGTGCCAGCACCCGGACAGGGGGCTACGAGCAGTACTTC.

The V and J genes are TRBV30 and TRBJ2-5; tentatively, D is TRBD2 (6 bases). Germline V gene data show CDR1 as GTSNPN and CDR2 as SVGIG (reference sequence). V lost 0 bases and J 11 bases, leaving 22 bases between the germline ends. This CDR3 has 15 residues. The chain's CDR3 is CAWSVPQQLWREQYF. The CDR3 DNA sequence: TGTGCCTGGAGTGTACCCCAACAGCTGTGGAGGGAGCAGTACTTC.

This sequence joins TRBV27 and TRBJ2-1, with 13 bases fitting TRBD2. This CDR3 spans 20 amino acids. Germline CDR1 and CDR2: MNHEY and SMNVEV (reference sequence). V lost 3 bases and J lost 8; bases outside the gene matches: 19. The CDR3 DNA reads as TGTGCCAGCAGTTTCAACCCCGGGACTAGCGGGATTAGTAGTCTCGATGAGCAGTTCTTC. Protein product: CASSFNPGTSGISSLDEQFF.

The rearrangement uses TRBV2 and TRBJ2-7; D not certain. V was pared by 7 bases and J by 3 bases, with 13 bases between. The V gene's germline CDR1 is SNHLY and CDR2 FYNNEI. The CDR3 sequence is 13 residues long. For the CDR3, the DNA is TGTGCCAGCACCCGGACCCCAGACTACGAGCAGTACTTC. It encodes CASTRTPDYEQYF.

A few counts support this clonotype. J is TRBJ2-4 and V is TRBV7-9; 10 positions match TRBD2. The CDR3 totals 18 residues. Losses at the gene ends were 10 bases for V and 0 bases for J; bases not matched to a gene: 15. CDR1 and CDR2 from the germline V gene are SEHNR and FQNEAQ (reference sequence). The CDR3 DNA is TGTGCCACCCCGGGGGCTAGCGGGAGTAGGGCAGCCAAAAACATTCAGTACTTC. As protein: CATPGASGSRAAKNIQYF.

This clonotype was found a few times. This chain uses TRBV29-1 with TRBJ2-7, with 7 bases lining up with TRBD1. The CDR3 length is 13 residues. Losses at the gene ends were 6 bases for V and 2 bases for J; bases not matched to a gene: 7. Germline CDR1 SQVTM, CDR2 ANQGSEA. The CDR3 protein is CSVIWDRPYEQYF. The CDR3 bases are TGCAGCGTGATTTGGGACAGACCCTACGAGCAGTACTTC.

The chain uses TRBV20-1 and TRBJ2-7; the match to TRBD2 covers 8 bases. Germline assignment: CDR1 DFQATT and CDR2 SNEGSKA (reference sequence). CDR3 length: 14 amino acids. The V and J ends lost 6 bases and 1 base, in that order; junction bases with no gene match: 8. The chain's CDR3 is CSAQVGGRSYEQYF. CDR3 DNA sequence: TGCAGTGCCCAGGTTGGCGGGAGGTCCTACGAGCAGTACTTC.

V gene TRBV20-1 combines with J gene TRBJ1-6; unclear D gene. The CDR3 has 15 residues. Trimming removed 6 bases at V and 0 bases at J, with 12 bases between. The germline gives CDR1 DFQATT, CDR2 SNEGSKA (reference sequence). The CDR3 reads CSAPTRSSYNSPLHF. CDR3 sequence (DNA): TGCAGTGCCCCGACCCGGAGCTCCTATAATTCACCCCTCCACTTT.

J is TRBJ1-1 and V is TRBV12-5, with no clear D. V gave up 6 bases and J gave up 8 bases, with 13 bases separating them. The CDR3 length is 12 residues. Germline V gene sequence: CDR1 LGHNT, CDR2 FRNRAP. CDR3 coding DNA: TGTGCTAGTGGCTTAGGATTCGCCGAAGCTTTCTTT. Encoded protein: CASGLGFAEAFF.

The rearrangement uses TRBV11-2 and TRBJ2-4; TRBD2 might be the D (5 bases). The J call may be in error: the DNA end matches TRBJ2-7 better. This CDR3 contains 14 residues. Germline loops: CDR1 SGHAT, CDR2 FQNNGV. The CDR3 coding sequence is TGTGCCAGCAGCTTAGGGGGAGCCTACTACGAGCAGTACTTC. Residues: CASSLGGAYYEQYF.

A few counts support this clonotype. The DNA of the CDR3 is TGCAGTGCTAGATCGAGCGGGAGTTTCACGCAGTATTTT. Its translation: CSARSSGSFTQYF. The genes are TRBV20-1 and TRBJ2-3, with 8 nucleotides matching TRBD2. This CDR3 is 13 amino acids long. Trimming cost V 2 bases and J 9 bases; bases outside gene matches: 7. Germline CDR1 DFQATT, CDR2 SNEGSKA (reference sequence).

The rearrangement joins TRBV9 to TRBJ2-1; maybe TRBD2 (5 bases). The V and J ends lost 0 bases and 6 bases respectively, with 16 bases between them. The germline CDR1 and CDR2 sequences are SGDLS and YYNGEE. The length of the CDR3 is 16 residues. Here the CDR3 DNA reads TGTGCCAGCAGCGTAGGGCTGAGAGGAGGAGGCAATGAGCAGTTCTTC. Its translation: CASSVGLRGGGNEQFF.

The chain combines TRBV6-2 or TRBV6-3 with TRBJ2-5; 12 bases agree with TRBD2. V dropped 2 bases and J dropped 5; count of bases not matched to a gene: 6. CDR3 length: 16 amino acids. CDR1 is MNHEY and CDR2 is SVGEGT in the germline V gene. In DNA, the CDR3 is TGTGCCAGCAGTTACGCTAGCGGGAGGGTTGCGGAGACCCAGTACTTC. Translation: CASSYASGRVAETQYF.

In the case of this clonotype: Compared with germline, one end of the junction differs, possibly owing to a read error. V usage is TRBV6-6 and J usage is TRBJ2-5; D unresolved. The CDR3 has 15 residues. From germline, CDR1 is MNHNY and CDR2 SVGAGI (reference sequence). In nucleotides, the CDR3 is TGTGCCAGCAGTTACGGCAGGCAGACCCAAGGGACCCAGTACTTC. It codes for CASSYGRQTQGTQYF.

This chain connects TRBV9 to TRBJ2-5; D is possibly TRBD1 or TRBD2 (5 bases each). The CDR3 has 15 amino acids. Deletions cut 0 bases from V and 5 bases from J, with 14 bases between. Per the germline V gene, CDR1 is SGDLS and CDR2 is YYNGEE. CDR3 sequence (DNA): TGTGCCAGCAGCGTAGGAGGGGCAGGGACGGAGACCCAGTACTTC. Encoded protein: CASSVGGAGTETQYF.

In DNA, the CDR3 is TGCAGTGCTAGTTGGCGGGAGGGTGTGAGGGATGAGCAGTTCTTC. Protein: CSASWREGVRDEQFF. The gene calls are TRBV20-1 and TRBJ2-1, with TRBD2 matching over 9 bases. The CDR3 is 15 amino acids. Trimming took 3 bases from V and 8 from J; bases not matched to a gene: 11. Per germline, CDR1 DFQATT and CDR2 SNEGSKA (reference sequence).

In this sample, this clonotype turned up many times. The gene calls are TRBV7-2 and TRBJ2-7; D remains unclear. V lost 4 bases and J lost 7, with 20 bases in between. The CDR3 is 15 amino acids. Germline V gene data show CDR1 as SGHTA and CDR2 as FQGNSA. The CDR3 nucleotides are TGTGCCAGCAGCTCAAACCTTATGTTTTGGCCGGAGCAGTACTTC. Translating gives CASSSNLMFWPEQYF. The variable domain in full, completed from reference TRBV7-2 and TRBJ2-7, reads GAGVSQSPSNKVTEKGKDVELRCDPISGHTALYWYRQSLGQGLEFLIYFQGNSAPDKSGLPSDRFSAERTGGSVSTLTIQRTQQEDSAVYLCASSSNLMFWPEQYFGPGTRLTVT.

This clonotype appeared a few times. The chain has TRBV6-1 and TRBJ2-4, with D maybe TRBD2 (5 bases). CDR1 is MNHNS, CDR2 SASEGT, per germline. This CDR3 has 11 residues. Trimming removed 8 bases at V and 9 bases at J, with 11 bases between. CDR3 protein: CASLTRAIQYF. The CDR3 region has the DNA TGTGCCAGCCTAACGAGGGCCATTCAGTACTTC.

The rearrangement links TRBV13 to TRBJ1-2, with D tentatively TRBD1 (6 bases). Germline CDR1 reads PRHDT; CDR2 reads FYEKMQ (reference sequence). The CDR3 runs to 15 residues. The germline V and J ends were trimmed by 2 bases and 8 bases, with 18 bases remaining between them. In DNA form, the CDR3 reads TGTGCCAGCAGCTTAAGGTTTACAGGGAGAGGAGGCTACACCTTC. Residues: CASSLRFTGRGGYTF. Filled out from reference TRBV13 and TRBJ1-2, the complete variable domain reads AAGVIQSPRHLIKEKRETATLKCYPIPRHDTVYWYQQGPGQDPQFLISFYEKMQSDKGSIPDRFSAQQFSDYHSELNMSSLELGDSALYFCASSLRFTGRGGYTFGSGTRLTVV.

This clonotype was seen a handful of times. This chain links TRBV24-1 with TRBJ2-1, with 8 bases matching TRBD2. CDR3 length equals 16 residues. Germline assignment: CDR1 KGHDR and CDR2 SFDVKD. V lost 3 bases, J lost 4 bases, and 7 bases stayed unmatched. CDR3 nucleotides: TGTGCCACCAGTGATGCTACTAGCGGAAAATACAATGAGCAGTTCTTC. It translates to CATSDATSGKYNEQFF.

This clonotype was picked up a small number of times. This CDR3 reads CSSPGPTGVETQYF. The CDR3 DNA follows: TGCAGCTCCCCGGGGCCGACAGGGGTTGAGACCCAGTACTTC. The chain uses TRBV29-1 and TRBJ2-5; 8 bases fit TRBD1. With 8 bases clipped from V and 5 bases from J, the junction kept 13 bases outside the gene matches. Germline assignment: CDR1 SQVTM and CDR2 ANQGSEA. The CDR3 runs 14 residues.

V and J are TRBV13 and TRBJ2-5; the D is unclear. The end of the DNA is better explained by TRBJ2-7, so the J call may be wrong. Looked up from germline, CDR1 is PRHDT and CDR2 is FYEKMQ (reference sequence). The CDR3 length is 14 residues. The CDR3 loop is CASSLGDQTYEQYF. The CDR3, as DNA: TGTGCCAGCAGCTTAGGAGACCAGACCTACGAGCAGTACTTC.

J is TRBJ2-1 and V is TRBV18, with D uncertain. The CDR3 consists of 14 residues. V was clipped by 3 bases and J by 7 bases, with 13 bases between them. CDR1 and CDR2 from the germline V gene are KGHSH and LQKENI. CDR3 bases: TGTGCCAGCTCACCCAGTCTAGGACGAAATGAGCAGTTCTTC. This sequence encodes CASSPSLGRNEQFF.

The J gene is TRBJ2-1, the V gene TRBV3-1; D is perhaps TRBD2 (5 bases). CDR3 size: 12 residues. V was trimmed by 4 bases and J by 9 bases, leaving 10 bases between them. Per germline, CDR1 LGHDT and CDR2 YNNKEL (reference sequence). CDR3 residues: CASSRVEGEQFF. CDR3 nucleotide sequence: TGTGCCAGCAGCCGGGTAGAGGGTGAGCAGTTCTTC.